One and the same sample provided the 28 T cell receptor beta chains below, sequenced in a study of OX40 agonist ivuxolimab in advanced cancers. The protocol was immunoSEQ multiplex PCR, while the TCRdb copy is restricted to in-frame clones and leaves out a portion. The sample shows roughly 88,000 clones, approximately 89% of them seen only once. The sequencing used CD4+ or CD8+ T cells sorted from blood, collected in a trial of the OX40 agonist ivuxolimab. The receptors come from an adult with an advanced solid tumor such as melanoma, head and neck, liver or kidney cancer.

V usage is TRBV21-1 and J usage is TRBJ1-3. TRBV21-1 is a documented pseudogene. CDR3 size: 12 residues. In DNA, the CDR3 is TGTGCCAGCAGCCGTGCTGGAAACACCATATATTTT. Protein: CASSRAGNTIYF.

The J gene is TRBJ2-5, the V gene TRBV5-1, with a weak D call TRBD1 (6 bases). Germline V lookup: CDR1 SGHRS, CDR2 YFSETQ. V gave up 0 bases and J gave up 1 base, with 7 bases separating them. This CDR3 spans 14 amino acids. CDR3 region: CASSLVGGQETQYF. DNA for the CDR3: TGCGCCAGCAGCTTGGTAGGGGGCCAAGAGACCCAGTACTTC. The complete variable domain, with remaining parts taken from reference TRBV5-1 and TRBJ2-5, reads KAGVTQTPRYLIKTRGQQVTLSCSPISGHRSVSWYQQTPGQGLQFLFEYFSETQRNKGNFPGRFSGRQFSNSRSEMNVSTLELGDSALYLCASSLVGGQETQYFGPGTRLLVL.

This chain joins TRBV28 and TRBJ1-5; D is uncertain. V lost 5 bases and J lost 3, with 11 bases in between. CDR3 length: 14 amino acids. Germline V gene sequence: CDR1 MDHEN, CDR2 SYDVKM. For the CDR3, the DNA is TGTGCCAGCAGTCCCCGGGCCATCAATCAGCCCCAGCATTTT. It specifies CASSPRAINQPQHF.

This clone occurred once. The CDR3: CASLPPAYNEQFF. CDR3 bases: TGTGCCAGCCTCCCCCCGGCTTACAATGAGCAGTTCTTC. The chain joins TRBV7-9 to TRBJ2-1; no firm D call. This CDR3 comprises 13 residues. V gave up 8 bases and J gave up 4 bases, with 12 bases separating them. The germline gives CDR1 SEHNR, CDR2 FQNEAQ (reference sequence).

The chain combines TRBV5-4 with TRBJ2-7, with D perhaps matching TRBD1 or TRBD2 (5 bases each). This CDR3 comprises 13 residues. The germline V gene has CDR1 SGHNT and CDR2 YYREEE (reference sequence). The ends were cut back, 3 bases at V and 4 bases at J, with 11 bases in the middle. CDR3 region: CASSSEGLYEQYF. DNA of the CDR3: TGTGCCAGCAGCTCAGAGGGGCTGTACGAGCAGTACTTC.

As regards this clone: The sample contains more than one DNA sequence encoding this CDR3. The J gene is TRBJ2-3, the V gene TRBV9; no reliable D call. Trimming left V 1 base short and J 6 bases short, with 6 bases between. Germline lookup yields CDR1 SGDLS and CDR2 YYNGEE. This CDR3 region has 12 residues. The CDR3 here is CASSVNTDTQYF. CDR3 in DNA: TGTGCCAGCAGCGTAAACACTGATACGCAGTATTTT. Looking up the rest from reference TRBV9 and TRBJ2-3 gives the full variable domain: DSGVTQTPKHLITATGQRVTLRCSPRSGDLSVYWYQQSLDQGLQFLIQYYNGEERAKGNILERFSAQQFPDLHSELNLSSLELGDSALYFCASSVNTDTQYFGPGTRLTVL.

CDR3 amino acids: CASSLGSTLGTEAFF. CDR3 bases: TGTGCCAGCAGCTTAGGTTCAACCTTAGGCACTGAAGCTTTCTTT. This chain connects TRBV7-2 to TRBJ1-1; no clear D. Trimming cost V 1 base and J 4 bases, with 13 bases left between them. Germline V CDR1 and CDR2: SGHTA, FQGNSA. The CDR3 length is 15 residues.

The chain is built from TRBV19 and TRBJ2-3, with D unclear. This CDR3 is 16 amino acids long. CDR1 LNHDA and CDR2 SQIVND come from the germline V gene (reference sequence). The ends were cut back, 3 bases at V and 3 bases at J, with 16 bases in the middle. The CDR3 nucleotides are TGTGCCAGTAGTATGGGCCAGGCTCCACTTACAGATACGCAGTATTTT. Translating gives CASSMGQAPLTDTQYF.

The chain couples TRBV7-2 to TRBJ2-7, with 7 bases identical to TRBD2. The V gene's germline CDR1 is SGHTA and CDR2 FQGNSA. This CDR3 comprises 16 residues. The V and J ends lost 5 bases and 0 bases, in that order; junction bases with no gene match: 10. The CDR3 coding sequence is TGTGCCAGCAGCCAGACCGGGACTACGAGCTCCTACGAGCAGTACGTC. Amino acids: CASSQTGTTSSYEQYV.

The chain combines TRBV19 with TRBJ2-5, with D possibly being TRBD1 (6 bases). CDR1 is LNHDA and CDR2 is SQIVND in the germline V gene (reference sequence). With 6 bases removed from V and 5 bases from J, the gap between germline ends came to 10 bases. CDR3 length equals 12 residues. The CDR3 sequence is CASRKQGETQYF. CDR3 sequence (DNA): TGTGCCAGTAGAAAGCAGGGGGAGACCCAGTACTTC.

The V call is TRBV10-1, the J call TRBJ2-2; D is unclear. CDR3 size: 15 residues. The V gene's germline CDR1 is WNHNN and CDR2 SYGVQD (reference sequence). The V end was cut by 2 bases, the J end by 1 base, with 8 bases between. The CDR3 region is CASSEDRRNTGELFF. In DNA form, the CDR3 reads TGCGCCAGCAGTGAGGATCGGAGGAACACCGGGGAGCTGTTTTTT.

The gene calls are TRBV19 and TRBJ2-5, with 8 bases aligning to TRBD1. The CDR3 contains 16 residues. Germline CDR1 LNHDA, CDR2 SQIVND (reference sequence). V trimming: 5 bases; J trimming: 0 bases; junction bases outside the gene matches: 8. The DNA for the CDR3 is TGTGCCAGTAGTGTGGCCGGGACAGGAGACCAAGAGACCCAGTACTTC. Amino acids: CASSVAGTGDQETQYF.

J is TRBJ1-2 and V is TRBV2, with 7 nucleotides matching TRBD1. The CDR3 is 15 residues long. J lost 4 bases, V lost 7 bases, and 12 bases had no gene match. Looked up from germline, CDR1 is SNHLY and CDR2 is FYNNEI. The CDR3 loop is CASIRDSPRVYGYTF. As DNA, the CDR3 is TGTGCCAGCATTAGGGACAGCCCCCGCGTCTATGGCTACACCTTC.

The rearrangement joins TRBV18 to TRBJ1-1, with 9 bases fitting TRBD1. Germline V gene data show CDR1 as KGHSH and CDR2 as LQKENI. With 6 bases clipped from V and 1 base from J, the junction kept 3 bases outside the gene matches. There are 14 residues in the CDR3. In DNA form, the CDR3 reads TGTGCCAGCTCCTGGACAGGGGAGAACACTGAAGCTTTCTTT. Amino acid sequence: CASSWTGENTEAFF.

This chain uses TRBV7-9 with TRBJ2-5, with D hard to call. CDR1 and CDR2 (germline): SEHNR, FQNEAQ (reference sequence). The CDR3 is made up of 14 amino acids. V was pared by 5 bases and J by 5 bases, with 15 bases between. CDR3 nucleotides: TGTGCCAGCAGCCCCGCAGGCGGTAGCGAGACCCAGTACTTC. Its translation is CASSPAGGSETQYF.

The V call is TRBV7-9, the J call TRBJ2-1, with 7 bases that match TRBD2. The length of the CDR3 is 16 residues. V was pared by 1 base and J by 4 bases, with 7 bases of the junction left unmatched. Germline CDR1 and CDR2: SEHNR and FQNEAQ (reference sequence). CDR3: CASSLGLERGYNEQFF. In nucleotides, the CDR3 is TGTGCCAGCAGCTTAGGCTTGGAGCGGGGTTACAATGAGCAGTTCTTC.

This rearrangement joins TRBV7-6 to TRBJ2-5; 11 nucleotides match TRBD2. Germline CDR1 reads SGHVS; CDR2 reads FNYEAQ. The CDR3 has 15 residues. Trimming at V came to 5 bases and at J to 4 bases, leaving 6 bases not matched to a gene. CDR3 residues: CASSERLAGPETQYF. For the CDR3, the DNA is TGTGCCAGCAGCGAGCGACTAGCGGGGCCAGAGACCCAGTACTTC.

V and J are TRBV10-3 and TRBJ2-5, with D possibly being TRBD2 (6 bases). This CDR3 contains 13 residues. V gave up 3 bases and J gave up 5 bases, with 10 bases separating them. Germline CDR1 reads ENHRY; CDR2 reads SYGVKD. The CDR3 reads CAISDGGGETQYF. For the CDR3, the DNA is TGTGCCATCAGTGATGGCGGAGGGGAGACCCAGTACTTC.

The chain recombines TRBV11-2 with TRBJ1-1; D is undetermined. Per the germline V gene, CDR1 is SGHAT and CDR2 is FQNNGV. Trimming cost V 1 base and J 0 bases, with 12 bases left between them. The CDR3 sequence is 16 residues long. CDR3 loop: CASSLGRPPMNTEAFF. The CDR3 DNA is TGTGCCAGCAGCTTAGGACGTCCCCCCATGAACACTGAAGCTTTCTTT.

The chain combines TRBV5-4 with TRBJ2-3, with unresolved D. Trimming removed 1 base at V and 2 bases at J, with 11 bases between. Germline V CDR1 and CDR2: SGHNT, YYREEE (reference sequence). The CDR3 runs 15 residues. The CDR3 loop reads CASSLIGQNTDTQYF. CDR3 sequence (DNA): TGTGCCAGCAGCTTGATCGGTCAGAACACAGATACGCAGTATTTT.

The rearrangement links TRBV5-6 to TRBJ1-1; D perhaps matches TRBD1 (5 bases). V was cut by 0 bases and J by 8 bases, with 11 bases left in between. Per germline, CDR1 SGHDT and CDR2 YYEEEE. The CDR3 spans 13 residues. CDR3 loop: CASSLAGLAEAFF. The CDR3 DNA reads as TGTGCCAGCAGCTTGGCGGGGCTGGCCGAAGCTTTCTTT.

V and J are TRBV6-6 and TRBJ1-1, with TRBD1 identical over 7 bases. Germline V lookup: CDR1 MNHNY, CDR2 SVGAGI (reference sequence). This CDR3 region has 15 residues. J lost 7 bases, V lost 7 bases, and 15 bases had no gene match. CDR3 loop: CASTYSRDRNVEAFF. In DNA, the CDR3 is TGTGCCAGCACCTACAGTAGGGACAGAAACGTTGAAGCTTTCTTT.

As regards this clone: At one end the junction does not follow the germline gene, possibly because of a read error. The J gene is TRBJ1-2, the V gene TRBV2; D is undetermined. Germline CDR1 SNHLY, CDR2 FYNNEI. This CDR3 spans 12 amino acids. CDR3 sequence reads: CASSEALQVLSF. Here the CDR3 DNA reads TGTGCCAGCAGTGAAGCGCTTCAGGTTCTGTCCTTC.

V usage is TRBV25-1 and J usage is TRBJ2-6; D may be TRBD1 (5 bases). CDR1 is MGHDK and CDR2 is SYGVNS in the germline V gene. The CDR3 contains 16 residues. V lost 2 bases and J 1 base, leaving 9 bases between the germline ends. This CDR3 reads CASSEHQGSGANVLTF. The CDR3 coding sequence is TGTGCCAGCAGTGAACACCAGGGTTCTGGGGCCAACGTCCTGACTTTC.

Comments on this clone: Other DNA sequences within the sample encode an identical CDR3. The chain recombines TRBV20-1 with TRBJ2-5, with D unresolved. CDR1 is DFQATT, CDR2 SNEGSKA, per germline (reference sequence). The V end lost 3 bases, the J end lost 5 bases, and 4 bases lay between the germline ends. The CDR3 loop spans 10 amino acids. The CDR3 coding sequence is TGCAGTGCTAGTGGGGAGACCCAGTACTTC. This sequence encodes CSASGETQYF.

The chain has TRBV11-3 and TRBJ1-3; D gene ambiguous. The CDR3 covers 15 residues. CDR1 and CDR2 from the germline V gene are SGHNT and YENEEA. V gave up 0 bases and J gave up 0 bases, with 6 bases separating them. The CDR3, as DNA: TGTGCCAGCAGCTTAGATCCGGGCTCTGGAAACACCATATATTTT. Its translation: CASSLDPGSGNTIYF.

The chain couples TRBV28 to TRBJ1-1, with unresolved D. Germline V gives CDR1 MDHEN, CDR2 SYDVKM. The V gene lost 5 bases and the J gene lost 6 bases, with 13 bases spanning the gap. The CDR3 is 13 amino acids. CDR3 sequence: CASSAPGYSEAFF. In nucleotides, the CDR3 is TGTGCCAGCAGTGCCCCGGGCTACTCTGAAGCTTTCTTT.

This clone was counted a few times. The J gene is TRBJ1-5, the V gene TRBV10-1; D gene uncertain. Trimming removed 3 bases at V and 4 bases at J, with 4 bases between. The CDR3 totals 12 residues. Germline V gene sequence: CDR1 WNHNN, CDR2 SYGVQD (reference sequence). The CDR3 region is CASSDPNQPQHF. The CDR3 region has the DNA TGCGCCAGCAGTGACCCTAATCAGCCCCAGCATTTT.